Presented here are 3 T cell receptor beta chains from one specimen sequenced in a study of CD8+ T cells in alopecia areata. Sequencing templates came from extracted RNA that was reverse transcribed into cDNA. Profiling relied on immunoSEQ multiplex PCR, and the TCRdb table lists in-frame clones only, not all of them. The sample includes 140,000 to 150,000 clones, approximately 50% of them seen just once. The source material was CD4+ T cells sorted from blood, sampled at week 0. Source of these receptors: a human donor with alopecia areata.

The chain links TRBV7-2 to TRBJ2-5; TRBD2 matches at 8 bases. TRBJ2-7 matches the DNA end more closely, so the J call is doubtful. There are 14 residues in the CDR3. Germline loops: CDR1 SGHTA, CDR2 FQGNSA. As DNA, the CDR3 is TGTGCCAGCAGCTACCGGGAGGGTCCCTACGAGCAGTACTTC. Protein sequence: CASSYREGPYEQYF.

V is TRBV30 and J is TRBJ1-2; no definite D call. Germline CDR1 and CDR2: GTSNPN and SVGIG (reference sequence). The length of the CDR3 is 14 residues. Trimming removed 2 bases from V and 2 bases from J, with 12 bases in between. The CDR3 reads CAWSLASGNYGYTF. CDR3 DNA sequence: TGTGCCTGGAGTCTAGCCAGCGGGAACTATGGCTACACCTTC.

V and J are TRBV18 and TRBJ1-1, with D perhaps TRBD1 (6 bases). V lost 8 bases and J 8 bases, leaving 21 bases between the germline ends. The CDR3 consists of 14 residues. Germline CDR1 reads KGHSH; CDR2 reads LQKENI. CDR3 sequence: CASLRGGGGPEAFF. The CDR3 nucleotides are TGTGCCAGCCTCAGGGGAGGTGGCGGACCGGAAGCTTTCTTT. The full variable domain, completed using reference TRBV18 and TRBJ1-1, is NAGVMQNPRHLVRRRGQEARLRCSPMKGHSHVYWYRQLPEEGLKFMVYLQKENIIDESGMPKERFSAEFPKEGPSILRIQQVVRGDSAAYFCASLRGGGGPEAFFGQGTRLTVV.